These 7 T cell receptor beta chains came from one sample sequenced in a study of Graves' ophthalmopathy and Graves' hyperthyroidism. Beta-chain TCR CDR3 regions were amplified from RNA transcripts. HTBI primers primed a first-round RT-PCR, and a second-round multiplex PCR followed. TCRdb independently ran MiXCR on the multiplex PCR reads; one entry per CDR3 protein. The table lists some 350,000 distinct CDR3 sequences, 17% of them singletons. Sequencing used peripheral blood. These receptors all stem from an adult woman with stable Graves' hyperthyroidism.

The J gene is TRBJ1-1, the V gene TRBV19, with D unclear. This CDR3 has 13 amino acids. Germline lookup yields CDR1 LNHDA and CDR2 SQIVND (reference sequence). The ends were cut back, 7 bases at V and 7 bases at J, with 16 bases in the middle. In DNA form, the CDR3 reads TGTGCCAGTACCCCGACTGTGTTCCGTGAAGCTTTCTTT. It is translated as CASTPTVFREAFF. Looking up the rest from reference TRBV19 and TRBJ1-1 gives the full variable domain: DGGITQSPKYLFRKEGQNVTLSCEQNLNHDAMYWYRQDPGQGLRLIYYSQIVNDFQKGDIAEGYSVSREKKESFPLTVTSAQKNPTAFYLCASTPTVFREAFFGQGTRLTVV.

This clonotype was counted at least ten times. The chain joins TRBV9 to TRBJ1-6; 7 bases map to TRBD1. CDR3 length: 14 amino acids. Losses at the gene ends were 0 bases for V and 10 bases for J; bases not matched to a gene: 4. Germline values: CDR1 SGDLS, CDR2 YYNGEE. CDR3 region: CASSVGTGVSPLHF. In nucleotides, the CDR3 is TGTGCCAGCAGCGTAGGGACAGGAGTATCACCCCTCCACTTT.

Comment on this clonotype: The junction departs from germline at one end; a sequencing error may be responsible. The chain joins TRBV2 to TRBJ2-5; maybe TRBD2 (6 bases). Germline CDR1 SNHLY, CDR2 FYNNEI. CDR3 length: 14 amino acids. The DNA of the CDR3 is TGTGCCGGCAGTGAACTGGGGGGAGGAGAGACCCAGTACTTC. Encoded protein: CAGSELGGGETQYF.

The chain joins TRBV11-2 to TRBJ1-5; 11 nucleotides align to TRBD1. Germline V gene lookup returns CDR1 SGHAT and CDR2 FQNNGV. The CDR3 totals 15 residues. Trimming cost V 5 bases and J 6 bases; bases outside gene matches: 6. The CDR3 nucleotides are TGTGCCAGCAGCCGGACAGGGGGCGCCGTTCAGCCCCAGCATTTT. Protein sequence: CASSRTGGAVQPQHF.

This sequence joins TRBV28 and TRBJ2-1; D is perhaps TRBD1 (8 bases). V gave up 5 bases and J gave up 7 bases, with 24 bases separating them. The germline CDR1 and CDR2 sequences are MDHEN and SYDVKM. The length of the CDR3 is 17 residues. DNA for the CDR3: TGTGCCAGCAGTCCAATACAGGGGGGGATACTACAAAATGAGCAGTTCTTC. Protein product: CASSPIQGGILQNEQFF.

The sample holds many counts of this clonotype. V is TRBV3-1 and J is TRBJ1-1; D call uncertain. Trimming shortened V by 2 bases and J by 6 bases, and 7 bases separated the two germline ends. From germline, CDR1 is LGHDT and CDR2 YNNKEL (reference sequence). The CDR3 loop spans 12 amino acids. Here the CDR3 reads CASSQTRAEAFF. In DNA form, the CDR3 reads TGTGCCAGCAGCCAAACTCGGGCTGAAGCTTTCTTT.

This clonotype was seen many times. The chain has TRBV12-3 or TRBV12-4 and TRBJ1-1; TRBD1 is a possible D gene (5 bases). Between the trimmed V and J ends, which lost 6 bases and 7 bases, there was a span of 15 bases. This CDR3 has 13 amino acids. The DNA for the CDR3 is TGTGCCAGCAGCCCTGGGGGTGGTAGTGAAGCTTTCTTT. Residues: CASSPGGGSEAFF.